This entry lists 9 T cell receptor beta chains sequenced from one sample in a study of blood T cell repertoires in COVID-19. Sequencing used immunoSEQ multiplex PCR; TCRdb keeps in-frame clones, though not all of them. This sample has approximately 220,000 clones, with 80% to 90% found just once. The source material was peripheral blood. The receptors derive from a woman older than 75 with acute or convalescent COVID-19.

The V gene is TRBV19, the J gene TRBJ1-4; D uncertain. Germline V gene sequence: CDR1 LNHDA, CDR2 SQIVND (reference sequence). The V gene lost 9 bases and the J gene lost 3 bases, with 14 bases spanning the gap. CDR3 length: 14 amino acids. The CDR3 nucleotides are TGTGCCAGCAGAGGGCGCTTATCTAATGAAAAACTGTTTTTT. The encoded protein is CASRGRLSNEKLFF.

The table lists this clone with a count of one. V is TRBV6-5 and J is TRBJ1-6; TRBD1 aligns across 9 bases. V lost 9 bases, J lost 9 bases, and 6 bases stayed unmatched. The CDR3 sequence is 13 residues long. CDR1 is MNHEY and CDR2 is SVGAGI in the germline V gene. The CDR3: CASRDRVVSPLHF. The CDR3 DNA is TGTGCCAGTCGGGACAGGGTTGTTTCACCCCTCCACTTT.

V usage is TRBV18 and J usage is TRBJ2-2, with a possible D match to TRBD1 (6 bases). From germline, CDR1 is KGHSH and CDR2 LQKENI. Trimming cost V 5 bases and J 1 base, with 14 bases left between them. CDR3 length equals 16 residues. Here the CDR3 reads CASSLPRGQNTGELFF. Here the CDR3 DNA reads TGTGCCAGCTCATTACCTCGGGGACAGAACACCGGGGAGCTGTTTTTT.

The rearrangement links TRBV6-5 to TRBJ1-1, with D hard to call. The CDR3 contains 14 residues. The germline V gene encodes CDR1 MNHEY and CDR2 SVGAGI. Trimming pared 0 bases from V and 1 base from J, leaving 6 bases between. The CDR3 nucleotides are TGTGCCAGCAGTTACTCGGCCCCGAACACTGAAGCTTTCTTT. It yields the protein CASSYSAPNTEAFF.

Ten or more counts support this clone. The rearrangement links TRBV19 to TRBJ2-3; 10 bases match TRBD1. The length of the CDR3 is 17 residues. The trim removed 1 base at V and 5 bases at J, leaving 9 bases unmatched. In germline, CDR1 is LNHDA, CDR2 SQIVND (reference sequence). The CDR3 sequence is CASSIAVTGGLIDTQYF. The CDR3 region has the DNA TGTGCCAGTAGTATAGCCGTGACAGGGGGCTTAATAGATACGCAGTATTTT.

J is TRBJ2-1 and V is TRBV27; 7 bases are a match to TRBD2. Germline CDR1 and CDR2: MNHEY and SMNVEV (reference sequence). This CDR3 is 13 amino acids long. V gave up 2 bases and J gave up 7 bases; unmatched junction bases: 2. The CDR3 DNA follows: TGTGCCAGCAGTTTAATGGGGGGGAATGAGCAGTTCTTC. Encoded protein: CASSLMGGNEQFF.

J is TRBJ2-3 and V is TRBV5-1; 7 bases match TRBD2. The CDR3 totals 14 residues. Germline V gene sequence: CDR1 SGHRS, CDR2 YFSETQ. The V segment lost 7 bases and the J segment 2 bases; nucleotides outside the gene matches: 7. The CDR3 loop reads CASALRGDTDTQYF. Here the CDR3 DNA reads TGCGCCAGCGCCTTACGGGGGGACACAGATACGCAGTATTTT.

This clone was seen a few times. This rearrangement joins TRBV28 to TRBJ1-2; D not resolved. Germline CDR1 and CDR2: MDHEN and SYDVKM. The CDR3 is 13 residues long. The V gene lost 5 bases and the J gene lost 8 bases, with 15 bases spanning the gap. The CDR3 coding sequence is TGTGCCAGCAGTCGACCGACCCCCGGGGGCTACACCTTC. Translating it yields CASSRPTPGGYTF.

This clone was detected once. The chain recombines TRBV6-5 with TRBJ1-6, with TRBD1 matching 7 bases. This CDR3 has 15 residues. Germline CDR1 MNHEY, CDR2 SVGAGI. The junction had 9 bases not matched to a gene; V was cut back by 5 bases and J by 8 bases. The CDR3 sequence: CASSLYDRAHSPLHF. CDR3 in DNA: TGTGCCAGCAGTCTATACGACAGGGCCCATTCACCCCTCCACTTT.